Sequencing of this T cell receptor beta chain was carried out in a study of blood T cell repertoires in COVID-19. Study as a whole: Whether acute or convalescent, the COVID-19 samples came from the United States, Italy and Spain. Sources were T cells, B-cell-depleted T cells, or PBMCs; the material itself was cDNA or gDNA.

Germline V lookup: CDR1 GTSNPN, CDR2 SVGIG (reference sequence). V lost 1 base and J lost 0, with 10 bases in between. The CDR3 runs to 16 residues. Under the authors' procedure: Scientists estimated how many nucleated cells there were by amplifying reference gene primers. Measured with immunoSEQ multiplex PCR; TCRdb has only the in-frame clones, and not every one. V and J calls and clone size are copied from that table; D and trimming were computed from the DNA. The sample contains about 210,000 clones, roughly 81% of which appear only once. The specimen was peripheral blood. The chain recombines TRBV30 with TRBJ1-6; D is ambiguous. The TCR comes from a woman between 45 and 65 years old with active or convalescent COVID-19. The CDR3 DNA reads TGTGCCTGGAGTGAGGAGGCGAGCTCCTATAATTCACCCCTCCACTTT. This codes for CAWSEEASSYNSPLHF.